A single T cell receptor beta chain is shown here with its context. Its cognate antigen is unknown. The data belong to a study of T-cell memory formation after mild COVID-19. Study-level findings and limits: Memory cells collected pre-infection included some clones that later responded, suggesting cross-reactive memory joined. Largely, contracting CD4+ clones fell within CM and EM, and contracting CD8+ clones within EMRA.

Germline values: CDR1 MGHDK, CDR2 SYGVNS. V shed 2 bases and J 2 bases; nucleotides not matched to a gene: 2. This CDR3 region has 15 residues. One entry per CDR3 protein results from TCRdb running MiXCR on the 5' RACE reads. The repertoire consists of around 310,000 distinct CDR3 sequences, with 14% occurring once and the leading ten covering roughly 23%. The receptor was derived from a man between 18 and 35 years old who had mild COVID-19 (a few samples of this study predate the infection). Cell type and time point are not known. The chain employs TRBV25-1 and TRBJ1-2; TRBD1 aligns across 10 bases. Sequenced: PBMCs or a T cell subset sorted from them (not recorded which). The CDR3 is CASSEVGQGNYGYTF. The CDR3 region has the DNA TGTGCCAGCAGTGAAGTGGGACAGGGGAACTATGGCTACACCTTC.